Following are 21 T cell receptor beta chains from one sample sequenced in a study of graft-versus-host responses after intestinal transplantation. The method was immunoSEQ multiplex PCR; TCRdb's version includes in-frame clones alone and lacks a portion of them. The sample records about 16,000 clones, around 95% being singletons. This sample comprised PBMCs, obtained 23 days after intestinal transplant. These receptors were collected from a human patient who received an intestinal transplant, so some T cells may come from the graft donor.

This chain uses TRBV7-2 with TRBJ2-3; 9 bases fit TRBD1. The V gene's germline CDR1 is SGHTA and CDR2 FQGNSA. J lost 6 bases, V lost 3 bases, and 4 bases had no gene match. This CDR3 is 14 amino acids long. CDR3 nucleotides: TGTGCCAGCAGCTTCGGGACAGGGTCCGATACGCAGTATTTT. Its protein product is CASSFGTGSDTQYF.

Notes on this clone: The germline gene is not matched at one end of the junction; a read error may be the cause. The chain recombines TRBV27 with TRBJ2-1, with 9 bases matching TRBD2. Germline values: CDR1 MNHEY, CDR2 SMNVEV (reference sequence). The CDR3 consists of 14 residues. As DNA, the CDR3 is TGTGCCAGCAATTTAGCGGGAGTAAACAATGAGCAGTTCTTC. It yields the protein CASNLAGVNNEQFF.

The J gene is TRBJ2-5, the V gene TRBV7-9; TRBD2 might be the D (5 bases). The CDR3 consists of 18 residues. Trimming shortened V by 4 bases and J by 5 bases, and 26 bases separated the two germline ends. Germline CDR1 is SEHNR and CDR2 is FQNEAQ (reference sequence). This CDR3 reads CASSSLPIGKAYWETQYF. The DNA for the CDR3 is TGTGCCAGCAGCTCTTTACCCATCGGGAAGGCTTATTGGGAGACCCAGTACTTC.

J is TRBJ2-5 and V is TRBV7-6, with D possibly being TRBD2 (6 bases). V was trimmed by 5 bases and J by 0 bases, leaving 19 bases between them. In germline, CDR1 is SGHVS, CDR2 FNYEAQ. This CDR3 contains 17 residues. This CDR3 is CASSPSPGREYQETQYF. The CDR3 DNA reads TGTGCCAGCAGCCCTTCCCCGGGACGGGAGTACCAAGAGACCCAGTACTTC.

The CDR3 is CASSLYVPTDTQYF. The CDR3 DNA reads TGTGCCAGCAGTTTATATGTCCCGACAGATACGCAGTATTTT. This chain links TRBV27 with TRBJ2-3; D uncertain. Germline V gene sequence: CDR1 MNHEY, CDR2 SMNVEV (reference sequence). The CDR3 has 14 amino acids. V shed 1 base and J shed 3 bases, with 8 bases lying between them.

The chain employs TRBV18 and TRBJ2-7; D might be TRBD2 (5 bases). Looked up from germline, CDR1 is KGHSH and CDR2 is LQKENI. The CDR3 length is 12 residues. The ends were cut back, 1 base at V and 7 bases at J, with 8 bases in the middle. CDR3 sequence: CASSPRGREQYF. CDR3 nucleotides: TGTGCCAGCTCACCACGAGGGCGGGAGCAGTACTTC.

This sequence joins TRBV2 and TRBJ2-5; 7 positions agree with TRBD1. V lost 7 bases and J lost 1; bases outside the gene matches: 6. The germline CDR1 and CDR2 sequences are SNHLY and FYNNEI. The CDR3 extends over 14 amino acids. The CDR3 spells CASKGGQPQETQYF. The CDR3 DNA reads TGTGCCAGCAAAGGGGGACAGCCCCAAGAGACCCAGTACTTC.

The chain carries TRBV19 and TRBJ1-3; D gene ambiguous. V shed 5 bases and J shed 0 bases, with 8 bases lying between them. The length of the CDR3 is 14 residues. Germline-derived CDR1 and CDR2 are LNHDA and SQIVND (reference sequence). The CDR3 coding sequence is TGTGCCAGTAGTGACGGGAACTCTGGAAACACCATATATTTT. Residues: CASSDGNSGNTIYF.

This rearrangement joins TRBV7-2 to TRBJ1-1; no firm D call. The CDR3 totals 14 residues. Trimming took off 3 bases at V and 1 base at J, with 9 bases between the two ends. In germline, CDR1 is SGHTA, CDR2 FQGNSA. The DNA of the CDR3 is TGTGCCAGCAGCTTTGAGGGTGCGAACACTGAAGCTTTCTTT. This gives the protein CASSFEGANTEAFF.

The chain employs TRBV6-5 and TRBJ1-2, with TRBD1 matching over 8 bases. Germline lookup yields CDR1 MNHEY and CDR2 SVGAGI. With 5 bases clipped from V and 5 bases from J, the junction kept 7 bases outside the gene matches. The CDR3 loop spans 14 amino acids. CDR3 protein: CASSEVTGEYGYTF. The CDR3 DNA reads TGTGCCAGCAGTGAAGTGACAGGGGAGTATGGCTACACCTTC.

The V and J genes are TRBV4-2 and TRBJ1-1, with TRBD1 as a possible D gene (5 bases). Germline V gene lookup returns CDR1 LGHNA and CDR2 YNFKEQ. Trimming removed 3 bases from V and 1 base from J, with 12 bases in between. This CDR3 comprises 15 residues. The CDR3 DNA follows: TGTGCCAGCAGCCATACCCAACAGGCGAACACTGAAGCTTTCTTT. Amino acids: CASSHTQQANTEAFF.

The rearrangement uses TRBV7-9 and TRBJ1-1; no clear D gene. V was pared by 1 base and J by 6 bases, with 6 bases between. The germline CDR1 and CDR2 sequences are SEHNR and FQNEAQ (reference sequence). The CDR3 extends over 12 amino acids. The CDR3 DNA is TGTGCCAGCAGCTTAGGCCCCCCTGAAGCTTTCTTT. Protein sequence: CASSLGPPEAFF.

The V and J genes are TRBV30 and TRBJ2-3; D gene ambiguous. The V end lost 5 bases, the J end lost 4 bases, and 7 bases lay between the germline ends. Germline loops: CDR1 GTSNPN, CDR2 SVGIG (reference sequence). The CDR3 consists of 11 residues. The CDR3 loop reads CAWADPDTQYF. CDR3 DNA sequence: TGTGCCTGGGCGGATCCAGATACGCAGTATTTT.

The DNA for the CDR3 is TGTGCCAGCAGTCTGGACAGAGTCAATGAGCAGTTCTTC. Translated, it gives CASSLDRVNEQFF. The chain joins TRBV27 to TRBJ2-1; TRBD1 might be the D (6 bases). This CDR3 has 13 residues. Trimming stripped 5 bases from V and 6 bases from J, with 11 bases between. Germline-derived CDR1 and CDR2 are MNHEY and SMNVEV (reference sequence).

About this clone: The junction does not match germline at one end; this may be a read error. Other DNA sequences in this sample translate to the same CDR3. The rearrangement joins TRBV12-5 to TRBJ2-1; the match to TRBD2 covers 14 bases. This CDR3 has 14 residues. The V gene's germline CDR1 is LGHNT and CDR2 FRNRAP. DNA for the CDR3: TGTGCTAGTGGGTTGGGACTAGCGGGAGATGAGCAGTTCTTC. Translated: CASGLGLAGDEQFF.

The genes are TRBV4-1 and TRBJ2-7; D is unresolved. Per the germline V gene, CDR1 is MGHRA and CDR2 is YSYEKL. The CDR3 contains 16 residues. The V and J ends lost 1 base and 3 bases respectively, with 16 bases between them. The CDR3 protein is CASSQGNPNLFYEQYF. DNA of the CDR3: TGCGCCAGCAGCCAAGGGAACCCTAACCTCTTCTACGAGCAGTACTTC.

The CDR3 region has the DNA TGCAGCGTTGTAGGAGGGGACTACGAGCAGTACTTC. This gives the protein CSVVGGDYEQYF. The chain is built from TRBV29-1 and TRBJ2-7; a possible D gene is TRBD2 (6 bases). This CDR3 is 12 amino acids long. The V gene's germline CDR1 is SQVTM and CDR2 ANQGSEA. Trimming pared 4 bases from V and 3 bases from J, leaving 10 bases between.

This chain uses TRBV28 with TRBJ2-4; no clear D. The CDR3 is 16 amino acids. In germline, CDR1 is MDHEN, CDR2 SYDVKM. The V end lost 6 bases, the J end lost 0 bases, and 15 bases lay between the germline ends. This CDR3 reads CASSLLAHLAKNIQYF. CDR3 nucleotide sequence: TGTGCCAGCAGCTTACTGGCGCATCTAGCCAAAAACATTCAGTACTTC.

V usage is TRBV5-1 and J usage is TRBJ2-3, with 11 bases lining up with TRBD2. The CDR3 covers 17 residues. The V gene end was trimmed by 0 bases and the J gene end by 5 bases; junction bases not matched to a gene: 8. Germline CDR1 reads SGHRS; CDR2 reads YFSETQ. This CDR3 reads CASSLEGWLAGGDTQYF. As DNA, the CDR3 is TGCGCCAGCAGCTTGGAGGGATGGCTAGCGGGAGGAGATACGCAGTATTTT. The full variable domain, rest sourced from reference TRBV5-1 and TRBJ2-3, is KAGVTQTPRYLIKTRGQQVTLSCSPISGHRSVSWYQQTPGQGLQFLFEYFSETQRNKGNFPGRFSGRQFSNSRSEMNVSTLELGDSALYLCASSLEGWLAGGDTQYFGPGTRLTVL.

The chain joins TRBV7-8 to TRBJ2-5, with D possibly TRBD2 on 6 matching bases. The CDR3 contains 13 residues. Trimming left V 11 bases short and J 3 bases short, with 16 bases between. Germline CDR1 SGHVS, CDR2 FQNEAQ. CDR3 sequence (DNA): TGTGCCTGGAGGGGCAGGGCTGAAGAGACCCAGTACTTC. As protein: CAWRGRAEETQYF. Looking up the rest from reference TRBV7-8 and TRBJ2-5 gives the full variable domain: GAGVSQSPRYKVAKRGQDVALRCDPISGHVSLFWYQQALGQGPEFLTYFQNEAQLDKSGLPSDRFFAERPEGSVSTLKIQRTQQEDSAVYLCAWRGRAEETQYFGPGTRLLVL.

The genes are TRBV29-1 and TRBJ1-1; 8 bases line up with TRBD1. This CDR3 has 14 amino acids. The germline CDR1 and CDR2 sequences are SQVTM and ANQGSEA. J gave up 5 bases and V 6 bases, and 11 bases lay outside the gene matches. The CDR3 DNA is TGCAGCGTCGACGACAGGGGATCGGGGACTGAAGCTTTCTTT. Encoded protein: CSVDDRGSGTEAFF.